This T cell receptor (beta chain) was documented in a study of tumor-infiltrating lymphocytes in primary liver carcinoma. Study-level information: Sample yields, roughly 3.5 to 7.13 million productive TCRbeta reads, were similar across the tissue types.

cDNA specific to TCR beta was made from around 470 ng of total RNA, with a constant-region primer employed for priming. Libraries covering TCR beta were generated through three nested multiplex PCR rounds (using a slightly modified ARM-PCR). Rounds one and two of PCR, each of roughly 10 cycles, were primed with TRBV1-TRBV30 forward primers and a C-beta reverse primer. TCRdb independently ran MiXCR on the multiplex PCR reads; one entry per CDR3 protein. The table lists just over 300,000 distinct CDR3 sequences, approximately 54% of them singletons. RNA isolated from unsorted whole blood supplied the blood RNA, with germline DNA also extracted. Concerning this clonotype: Its antigen is unidentified.

Study results and caveats: The study found tumor-adjacent and tumor-blood pairs overlapped less than tumor region pairs. Owing to bulk unsorted samples, no comparison was made between CD4+ and CD8+ repertoires. Tumors reached a significantly greater top-250-clone fraction than blood did (p = 0.039).

CDR3 length equals 14 residues. The germline V and J ends were trimmed by 2 bases and 6 bases, with 13 bases remaining between them. Per the germline V gene, CDR1 is SEHNR and CDR2 is FQNEAQ (reference sequence). The sequencing input was peripheral blood. The chain links TRBV7-9 to TRBJ1-2; D not resolved. The clonotype comes from a woman in her 30s with primary liver carcinoma and hepatitis B virus infection. The CDR3 coding sequence is TGTGCCAGCAGCTTACCCCCTTCAACGCATGGCTACACCTTC. Its protein is CASSLPPSTHGYTF.